The clone carrying this T cell receptor beta chain was counted at least ten times. The data stem from a study of metastatic and nonmetastatic thyroid tumors. TCRdb re-analyzed the PCR reads using MiXCR. The sample includes 20,000 to 30,000 clones, approximately 20% of them seen just once. Patients underwent thyroid surgery, and none had received any treatment before it. Germline CDR1 is MDHEN and CDR2 is SYDVKM. Trimming shortened V by 6 bases and J by 1 base, and 7 bases separated the two germline ends. The CDR3 runs 13 residues. The sequence came from a female donor with papillary thyroid cancer or a benign thyroid nodule (not recorded which). Some clones in this sample may be carry-over from other donors' samples. The chain employs TRBV28 and TRBJ1-5; no reliable D call. What was sequenced was blood. CDR3 DNA sequence: TGTGCCAGCAGAGAATTCAGCAATCAGCCCCAGCATTTT. It specifies CASREFSNQPQHF.